This section outlines one T cell receptor beta chain sequence together with its context. Its antigen is not known. This entry belongs to a study of shared clonotypes between healthy human individuals. Whole-study context: There were three CD4 naive, three CD4 memory, two CD8 naive and one CD8 memory plates per donor.

Sequencing was performed with immunoSEQ multiplex PCR; in TCRdb, only in-frame clones are kept and a portion is missing. The sample holds 2 million to 2.5 million clones, about 94% seen once. Free of recent acute infections or vaccinations, the donors were healthy HIV-negative adults. Study-level points and caveats: Clonotype sharing among donors likely depends on sequencing depth. Investigators collected only blood, and repertoires in tissues likely differ.

V was shortened by 6 bases and J by 7 bases, with 13 bases between the two germline ends. This CDR3 is 13 amino acids long. Per germline, CDR1 SNHLY and CDR2 FYNNEI. J is TRBJ2-1 and V is TRBV2; TRBD1 or TRBD2 may be the D gene (5 bases each). This sequence was found in a man aged 18-30 years in good health. Input material: naive CD4+ T cells sorted from blood. Subset defined: CD45RA+ positively selected. In DNA, the CDR3 is TGTGCCAGCAGATCGTGGGGGTGGAATGAGCAGTTCTTC. Translating gives CASRSWGWNEQFF.